Following are 19 T cell receptor beta chains from one sample sequenced in a study of immune cell composition in non-small cell lung cancer. Normal lung sampling was at least 3 cm from the tumour, as distant as possible. Assay: immunoSEQ multiplex PCR; the TCRdb copy retains only in-frame clones and omits some. The repertoire includes roughly 16,000 clones, around 80% of them detected once, and around 9.7% sits in the top ten. These same records also appear under a second study, on CD4 T cells in lung cancer.

What was sequenced was non-adjacent lung tissue. The receptors originated from a human donor with non-small cell lung cancer.

The chain combines TRBV10-1 with TRBJ2-5, with 10 nucleotides matching TRBD2. CDR1 and CDR2 (germline): WNHNN, SYGVQD (reference sequence). The CDR3 runs 16 residues. V was clipped by 3 bases and J by 2 bases; unmatched bases: 6. As DNA, the CDR3 is TGCGCCAGCAGTGAACCCCTAGCGGGGGAGCAAGAGACCCAGTACTTC. As protein: CASSEPLAGEQETQYF.

The chain joins TRBV19 to TRBJ2-4; 10 bases match TRBD2. CDR1 and CDR2 from the germline V gene are LNHDA and SQIVND (reference sequence). CDR3 length equals 16 residues. J gave up 4 bases and V 3 bases, and 6 bases lay outside the gene matches. DNA of the CDR3: TGTGCCAGTAGTATTATTCTAGCGGGGGAGAAAAACATTCAGTACTTC. It codes for CASSIILAGEKNIQYF.

A few counts support this clone. V usage is TRBV15 and J usage is TRBJ1-5, with D possibly matching TRBD1 (6 bases). V shed 7 bases and J shed 7 bases, with 14 bases lying between them. The CDR3 has 13 residues. Germline loops: CDR1 LNHNV, CDR2 YYDKDF (reference sequence). CDR3 region: CATTGQYGQPQHF. CDR3 DNA: TGTGCCACCACTGGACAGTATGGACAGCCCCAGCATTTT.

The rearrangement joins TRBV6-1 to TRBJ2-7, with a weak D call TRBD1 (7 bases). The CDR3 sequence is 12 residues long. With 10 bases removed from V and 12 bases from J, the gap between germline ends came to 22 bases. The germline V gene encodes CDR1 MNHNS and CDR2 SASEGT. In DNA, the CDR3 is TGTGCCATCACCTCGGACGGAGGGGGCGCGTACTTC. Translating gives CAITSDGGGAYF.

This clone was counted a few times. Mismatch with germline at one junction end may stem from a read error. The chain uses TRBV5-1 and TRBJ1-5; D is unclear. The CDR3 is 16 residues long. Per germline, CDR1 SGHRS and CDR2 YFSETQ. Here the CDR3 reads CASETKVSVEQSAPAF. CDR3 nucleotides: TGCGCCAGCGAAACTAAAGTCAGCGTCGAGCAATCAGCCCCAGCATTT.

This clone counts as medium-sized. The chain combines TRBV2 with TRBJ1-4; 7 bases fit TRBD1. Trimming took 6 bases from V and 7 from J; bases not matched to a gene: 20. The CDR3 covers 18 residues. The germline V gene encodes CDR1 SNHLY and CDR2 FYNNEI. CDR3 amino acids: CASRFVLTRTGRGEKLFF. CDR3 in DNA: TGTGCCAGCAGATTCGTACTCACCCGGACAGGCCGGGGTGAAAAACTGTTTTTT.

This clone was seen just once. The chain uses TRBV2 and TRBJ1-2; D gene uncertain. The V and J ends lost 0 bases and 3 bases respectively, with 8 bases between them. CDR1 is SNHLY, CDR2 FYNNEI, per germline. There are 14 residues in the CDR3. The CDR3 protein is CASSEAPQYYGYTF. DNA for the CDR3: TGTGCCAGCAGTGAAGCTCCACAGTACTATGGCTACACCTTC.

This clone appeared once. The genes are TRBV25-1 and TRBJ1-2; perhaps TRBD1 as D (5 bases). The CDR3 totals 14 residues. V shed 3 bases and J shed 8 bases, with 16 bases lying between them. Germline assignment: CDR1 MGHDK and CDR2 SYGVNS. CDR3: CASSDAGPPRGYTF. The CDR3 DNA is TGTGCCAGCAGTGATGCAGGGCCGCCTAGGGGCTACACCTTC.

The chain couples TRBV2 to TRBJ2-3; D perhaps matches TRBD2 (6 bases). The CDR3 runs to 15 residues. The germline V gene has CDR1 SNHLY and CDR2 FYNNEI. Trimming removed 8 bases from V and 2 bases from J, with 17 bases in between. The CDR3 loop is CASGREPRSTDTQYF. CDR3 bases: TGTGCCAGCGGTCGGGAGCCGCGGTCCACAGATACGCAGTATTTT.

CDR3 DNA: TGCGCCAGCAGCTTGACAGGGGCCCTGAACTATGGCTACACCTTC. Its protein is CASSLTGALNYGYTF. The rearrangement links TRBV5-1 to TRBJ1-2, with 7 bases that match TRBD1. The junction had 5 bases not matched to a gene; V was cut back by 1 base and J by 2 bases. The CDR3 has 15 amino acids. Germline lookup yields CDR1 SGHRS and CDR2 YFSETQ.

The chain joins TRBV7-9 to TRBJ1-1, with D perhaps TRBD1 (6 bases). The ends were cut back, 5 bases at V and 3 bases at J, with 16 bases in the middle. CDR3 length equals 15 residues. CDR1 is SEHNR and CDR2 is FQNEAQ in the germline V gene (reference sequence). The CDR3 loop is CASSLPSTGDTEAFF. The CDR3 bases are TGTGCCAGCAGCCTCCCCTCGACAGGTGACACTGAAGCTTTCTTT.

The rearrangement uses TRBV10-3 and TRBJ1-2; D gene unclear. V dropped 2 bases and J dropped 9 bases, with 10 bases sitting between them. Germline CDR1 and CDR2: ENHRY and SYGVKD. There are 12 residues in the CDR3. This chain's CDR3 is CAISEQLGSYTF. For the CDR3, the DNA is TGTGCCATCAGTGAGCAACTAGGAAGCTACACCTTC.

The chain uses TRBV7-2 and TRBJ2-1; 7 bases are a match to TRBD2. V shed 5 bases and J 0 bases; nucleotides not matched to a gene: 13. Per germline, CDR1 SGHTA and CDR2 FQGNSA. There are 18 residues in the CDR3. The CDR3 DNA is TGTGCCAGCAGCCCGTTCGGGAAGCGGGGAAGCTCCTACAATGAGCAGTTCTTC. Its translation: CASSPFGKRGSSYNEQFF.

This rearrangement joins TRBV28 to TRBJ2-3; weak D call: TRBD1 (6 bases). Germline CDR1 is MDHEN and CDR2 is SYDVKM. CDR3 length equals 15 residues. Trimming cost V 5 bases and J 6 bases, with 18 bases left between them. The CDR3 nucleotides are TGTGCCAGCAGTGACCGAAGGACAGTACCGGATACGCAGTATTTT. This codes for CASSDRRTVPDTQYF.

The chain has TRBV6-1 and TRBJ2-5; D perhaps matches TRBD1 (6 bases). Trimming stripped 4 bases from V and 0 bases from J, with 9 bases between. The CDR3 runs 14 residues. Germline V gives CDR1 MNHNS, CDR2 SASEGT. CDR3 coding DNA: TGTGCCAGCAGTGGAACAGGGTACCAAGAGACCCAGTACTTC. This codes for CASSGTGYQETQYF.

V and J are TRBV7-3 and TRBJ2-6, with TRBD1 matching over 8 bases. Germline V CDR1 and CDR2: SGHTA, FQGTGA. V dropped 0 bases and J dropped 0; count of bases not matched to a gene: 7. The CDR3 is made up of 19 amino acids. CDR3 residues: CASSLTSTGVASGANVLTF. The DNA of the CDR3 is TGTGCCAGCAGCTTAACGTCGACAGGGGTGGCCTCTGGGGCCAACGTCCTGACTTTC. The full variable domain, in which reference TRBV7-3 and TRBJ2-6 provide the parts outside the CDR3, is GAGVSQTPSNKVTEKGKYVELRCDPISGHTALYWYRQSLGQGPEFLIYFQGTGAADDSGLPNDRFFAVRPEGSVSTLKIQRTERGDSAVYLCASSLTSTGVASGANVLTFGAGSRLTVL.

This chain uses TRBV6-1 with TRBJ1-1, with D perhaps TRBD1 (6 bases). Germline loops: CDR1 MNHNS, CDR2 SASEGT. The CDR3 totals 13 residues. V was shortened by 3 bases and J by 10 bases, with 15 bases between the two germline ends. CDR3 in DNA: TGTGCCAGCAGTGATGGGGGCCACCAAACAGCTTTCTTT. Its translation: CASSDGGHQTAFF.

This clone is classed as medium-sized. The chain combines TRBV29-1 with TRBJ1-4; no clear D. Germline CDR1 SQVTM, CDR2 ANQGSEA. There are 16 residues in the CDR3. This CDR3 reads CRVCVGPEGPNEKLFF. CDR3 bases: TGCAGGGTCTGTGTAGGGCCAGAAGGACCTAATGAAAAACTGTTTTTT.

The V call is TRBV6-4, the J call TRBJ2-1; D may be TRBD1 or TRBD2 (7 bases each). The CDR3 runs 15 residues. Between the trimmed V and J ends, which lost 0 bases and 7 bases, there was a span of 13 bases. Germline values: CDR1 MRHNA, CDR2 SNTAGT. The CDR3 DNA reads TGTGCCAGCAGTGACTCGCGCAGGGGGGGGAATGAGCAGTTCTTC. This translates into CASSDSRRGGNEQFF.